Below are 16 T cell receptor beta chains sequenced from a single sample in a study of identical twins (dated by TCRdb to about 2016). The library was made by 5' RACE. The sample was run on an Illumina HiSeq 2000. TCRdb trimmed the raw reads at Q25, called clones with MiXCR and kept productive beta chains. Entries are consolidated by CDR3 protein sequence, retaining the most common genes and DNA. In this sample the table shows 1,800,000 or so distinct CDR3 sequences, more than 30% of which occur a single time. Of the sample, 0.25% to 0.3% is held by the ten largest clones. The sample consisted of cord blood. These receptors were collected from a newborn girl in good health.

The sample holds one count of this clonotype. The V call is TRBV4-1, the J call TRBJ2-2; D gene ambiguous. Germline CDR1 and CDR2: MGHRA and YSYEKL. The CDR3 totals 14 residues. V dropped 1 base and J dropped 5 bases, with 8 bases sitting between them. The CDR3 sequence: CASSQASWTGELFF. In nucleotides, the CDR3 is TGCGCCAGCAGCCAAGCGTCGTGGACCGGGGAGCTGTTTTTT.

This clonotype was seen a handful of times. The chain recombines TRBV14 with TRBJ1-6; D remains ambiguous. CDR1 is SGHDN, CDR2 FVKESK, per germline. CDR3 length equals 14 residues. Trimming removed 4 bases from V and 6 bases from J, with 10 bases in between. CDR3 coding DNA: TGTGCCAGCAGCCTTTGGGGTTCTAATTCACCCCTCCACTTT. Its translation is CASSLWGSNSPLHF.

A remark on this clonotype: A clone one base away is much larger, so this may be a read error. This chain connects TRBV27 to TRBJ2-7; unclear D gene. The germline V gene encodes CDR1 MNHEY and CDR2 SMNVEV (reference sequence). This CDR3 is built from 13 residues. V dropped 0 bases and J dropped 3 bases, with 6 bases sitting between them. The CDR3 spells CASSLSVGYEQYF. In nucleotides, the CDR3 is TGTGCCAGCAGTTTATCGGTGGGCTACGAGCAGTACTTC.

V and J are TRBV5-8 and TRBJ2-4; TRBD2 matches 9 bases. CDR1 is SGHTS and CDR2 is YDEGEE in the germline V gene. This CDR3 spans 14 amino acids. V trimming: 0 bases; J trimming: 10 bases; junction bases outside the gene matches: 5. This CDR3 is CASSLGLTSGIQYF. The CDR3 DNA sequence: TGTGCCAGCAGCTTGGGCCTCACTAGCGGGATTCAGTACTTC.

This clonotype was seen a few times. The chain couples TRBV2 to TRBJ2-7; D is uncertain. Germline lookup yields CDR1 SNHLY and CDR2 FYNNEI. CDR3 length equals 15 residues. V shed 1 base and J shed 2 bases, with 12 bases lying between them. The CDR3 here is CASSEEYKTPYEQYF. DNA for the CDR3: TGTGCCAGCAGTGAAGAGTACAAGACGCCCTACGAGCAGTACTTC. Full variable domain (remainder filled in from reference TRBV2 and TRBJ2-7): EPEVTQTPSHQVTQMGQEVILRCVPISNHLYFYWYRQILGQKVEFLVSFYNNEISEKSEIFDDQFSVERPDGSNFTLKIRSTKLEDSAMYFCASSEEYKTPYEQYFGPGTRLTVT.

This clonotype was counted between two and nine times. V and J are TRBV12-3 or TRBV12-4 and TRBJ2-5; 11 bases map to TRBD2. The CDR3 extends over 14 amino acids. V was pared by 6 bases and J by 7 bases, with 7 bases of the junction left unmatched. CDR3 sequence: CASSRSGGEGTQYF. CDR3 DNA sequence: TGTGCCAGCAGCCGTAGCGGGGGGGAAGGGACCCAGTACTTC.

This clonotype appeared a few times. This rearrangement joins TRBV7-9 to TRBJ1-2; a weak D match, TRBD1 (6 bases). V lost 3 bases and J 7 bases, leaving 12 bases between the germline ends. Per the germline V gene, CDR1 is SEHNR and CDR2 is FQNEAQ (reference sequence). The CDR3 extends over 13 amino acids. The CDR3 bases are TGTGCCAGCAGCTTCGAGCAGGGGAGTGGCTACACCTTC. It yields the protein CASSFEQGSGYTF.

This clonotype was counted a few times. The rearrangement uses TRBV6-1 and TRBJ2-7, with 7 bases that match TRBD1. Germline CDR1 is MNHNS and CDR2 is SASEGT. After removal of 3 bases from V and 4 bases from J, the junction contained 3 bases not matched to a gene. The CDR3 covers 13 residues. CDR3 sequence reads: CASSDKTGYEQYF. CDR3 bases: TGTGCCAGCAGTGACAAGACAGGGTACGAGCAGTACTTC.

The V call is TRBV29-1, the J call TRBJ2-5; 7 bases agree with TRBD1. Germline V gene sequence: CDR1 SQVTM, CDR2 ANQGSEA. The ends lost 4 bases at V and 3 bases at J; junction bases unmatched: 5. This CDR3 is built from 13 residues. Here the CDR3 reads CSVGAGTEETQYF. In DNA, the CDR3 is TGCAGCGTTGGAGCCGGGACAGAAGAGACCCAGTACTTC.

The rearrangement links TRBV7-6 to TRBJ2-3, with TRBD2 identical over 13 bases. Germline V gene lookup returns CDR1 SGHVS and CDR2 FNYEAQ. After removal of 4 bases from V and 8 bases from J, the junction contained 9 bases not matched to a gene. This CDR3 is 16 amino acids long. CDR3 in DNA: TGTGCCAGCAGCTCTCGACTAGCGGGGGGAGGTAGTACGCAGTATTTT. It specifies CASSSRLAGGGSTQYF.

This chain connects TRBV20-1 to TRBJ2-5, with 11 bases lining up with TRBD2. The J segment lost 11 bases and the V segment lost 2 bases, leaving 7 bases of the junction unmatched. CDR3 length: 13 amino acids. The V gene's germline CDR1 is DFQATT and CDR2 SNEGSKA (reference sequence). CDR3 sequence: CSARTSGRSEQYF. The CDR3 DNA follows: TGCAGTGCTAGAACTAGCGGGAGATCTGAGCAGTACTTC.

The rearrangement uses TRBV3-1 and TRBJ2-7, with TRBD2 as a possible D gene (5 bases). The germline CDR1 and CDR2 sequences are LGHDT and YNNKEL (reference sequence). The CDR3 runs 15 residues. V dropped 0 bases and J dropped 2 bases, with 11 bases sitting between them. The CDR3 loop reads CASSQETGSAYEQYF. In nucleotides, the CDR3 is TGTGCCAGCAGCCAAGAGACGGGGAGCGCCTACGAGCAGTACTTC.

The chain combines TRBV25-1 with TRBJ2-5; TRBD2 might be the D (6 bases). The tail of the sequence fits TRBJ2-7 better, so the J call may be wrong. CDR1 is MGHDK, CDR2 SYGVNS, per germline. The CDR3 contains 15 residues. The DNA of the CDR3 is TGTGCCAGCAGTGACCCCGAAGGTCTAGCGTACGAGCAGTACTTC. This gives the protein CASSDPEGLAYEQYF.

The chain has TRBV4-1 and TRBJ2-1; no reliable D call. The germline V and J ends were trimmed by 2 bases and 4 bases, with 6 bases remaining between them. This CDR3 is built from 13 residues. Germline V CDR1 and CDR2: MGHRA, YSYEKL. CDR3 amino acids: CASSQTQYNEQFF. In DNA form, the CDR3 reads TGCGCCAGCAGCCAAACGCAATACAATGAGCAGTTCTTC.

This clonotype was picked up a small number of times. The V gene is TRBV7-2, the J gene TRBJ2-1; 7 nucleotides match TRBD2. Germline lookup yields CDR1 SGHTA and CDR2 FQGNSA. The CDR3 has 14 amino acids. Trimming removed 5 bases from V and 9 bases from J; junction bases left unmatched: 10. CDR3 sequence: CASSPKLGLGEQFF. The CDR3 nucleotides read TGTGCCAGCAGCCCGAAACTTGGACTAGGTGAGCAGTTCTTC. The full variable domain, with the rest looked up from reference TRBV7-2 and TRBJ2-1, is GAGVSQSPSNKVTEKGKDVELRCDPISGHTALYWYRQSLGQGLEFLIYFQGNSAPDKSGLPSDRFSAERTGGSVSTLTIQRTQQEDSAVYLCASSPKLGLGEQFFGPGTRLTVL.

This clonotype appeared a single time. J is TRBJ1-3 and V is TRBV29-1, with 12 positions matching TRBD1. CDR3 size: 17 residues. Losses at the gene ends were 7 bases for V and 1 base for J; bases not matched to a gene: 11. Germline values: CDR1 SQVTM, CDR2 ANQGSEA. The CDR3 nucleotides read TGCAGCGCTCCGGGACAGGGGGCCATTGTTTCTGGAAACACCATATATTTT. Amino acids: CSAPGQGAIVSGNTIYF.